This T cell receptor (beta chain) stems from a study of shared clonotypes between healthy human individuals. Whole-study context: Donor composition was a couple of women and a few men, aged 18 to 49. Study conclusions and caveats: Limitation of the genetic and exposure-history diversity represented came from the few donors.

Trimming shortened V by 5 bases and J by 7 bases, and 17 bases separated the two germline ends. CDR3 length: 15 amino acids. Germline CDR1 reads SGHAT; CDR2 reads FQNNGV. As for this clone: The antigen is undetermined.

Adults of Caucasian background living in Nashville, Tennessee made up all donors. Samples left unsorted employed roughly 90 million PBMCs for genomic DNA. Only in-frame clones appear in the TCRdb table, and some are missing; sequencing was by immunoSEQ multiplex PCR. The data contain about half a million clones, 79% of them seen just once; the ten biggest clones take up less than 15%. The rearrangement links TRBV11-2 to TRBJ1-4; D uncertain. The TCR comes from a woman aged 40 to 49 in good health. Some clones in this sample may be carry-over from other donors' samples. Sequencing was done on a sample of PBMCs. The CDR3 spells CASSIRTRRGEKLFF. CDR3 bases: TGTGCCAGCAGCATTCGGACTAGGCGGGGTGAAAAACTGTTTTTT.